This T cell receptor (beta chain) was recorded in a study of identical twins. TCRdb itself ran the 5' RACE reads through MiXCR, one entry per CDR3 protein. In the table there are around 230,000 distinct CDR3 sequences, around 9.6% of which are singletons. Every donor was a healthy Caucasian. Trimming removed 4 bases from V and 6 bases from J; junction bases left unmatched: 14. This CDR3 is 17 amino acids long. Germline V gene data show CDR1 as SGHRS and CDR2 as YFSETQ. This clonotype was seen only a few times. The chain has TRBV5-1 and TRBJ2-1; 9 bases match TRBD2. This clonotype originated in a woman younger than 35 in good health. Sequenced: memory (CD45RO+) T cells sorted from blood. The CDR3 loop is CASSARRAGGSFNEQFF. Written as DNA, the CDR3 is TGCGCCAGCAGCGCCCGCCGAGCGGGAGGCAGTTTCAATGAGCAGTTCTTC.